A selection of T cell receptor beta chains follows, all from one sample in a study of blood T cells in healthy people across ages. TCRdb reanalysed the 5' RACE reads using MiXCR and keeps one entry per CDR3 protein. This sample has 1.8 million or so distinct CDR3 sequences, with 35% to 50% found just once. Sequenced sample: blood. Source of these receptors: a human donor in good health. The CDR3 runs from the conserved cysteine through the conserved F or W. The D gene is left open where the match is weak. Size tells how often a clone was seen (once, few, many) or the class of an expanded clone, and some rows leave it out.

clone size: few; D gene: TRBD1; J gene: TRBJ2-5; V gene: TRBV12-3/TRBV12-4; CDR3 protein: CASRETGGGGETQYF; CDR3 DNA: TGTGCCAGCAGAGAAACAGGGGGCGGAGGAGAGACCCAGTACTTC
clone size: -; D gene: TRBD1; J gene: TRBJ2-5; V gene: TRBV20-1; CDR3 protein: CSARGSGTGNQYF; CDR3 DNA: TGCAGTGCTAGAGGTAGTGGGACAGGGAATCAGTACTTC
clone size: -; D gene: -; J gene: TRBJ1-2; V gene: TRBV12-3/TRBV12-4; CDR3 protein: CASNAGNYGYTF; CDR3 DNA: TGTGCCAGCAATGCGGGGAACTATGGCTACACCTTC
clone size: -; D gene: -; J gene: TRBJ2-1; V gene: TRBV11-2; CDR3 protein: CASRDSRSYNEQFF; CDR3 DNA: TGTGCCAGCAGGGACTCCCGCTCCTACAATGAGCAGTTCTTC
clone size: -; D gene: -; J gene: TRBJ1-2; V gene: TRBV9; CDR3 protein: CASSVEVNYGYTF; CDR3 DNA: TGTGCCAGCAGCGTAGAAGTAAACTATGGCTACACCTTC
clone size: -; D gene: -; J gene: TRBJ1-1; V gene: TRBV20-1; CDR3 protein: CSASPQGTEAFF; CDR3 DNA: TGCAGTGCTAGTCCCCAGGGGACTGAAGCTTTCTTT
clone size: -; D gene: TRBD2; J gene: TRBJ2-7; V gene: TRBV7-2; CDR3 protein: CASSPQSGAQYEQYF; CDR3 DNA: TGTGCCAGCAGCCCCCAAAGCGGGGCCCAATACGAGCAGTACTTC
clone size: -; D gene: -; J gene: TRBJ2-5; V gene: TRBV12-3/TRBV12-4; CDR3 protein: CASSLRPSYGQYF; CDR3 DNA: TGTGCCAGCAGTTTAAGGCCTAGCTATGGGCAGTACTTC
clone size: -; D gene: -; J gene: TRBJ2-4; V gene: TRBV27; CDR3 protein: CASSLLGGGRNIQYF; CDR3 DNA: TGTGCCAGCAGTTTATTGGGGGGAGGCAGGAACATTCAGTACTTC
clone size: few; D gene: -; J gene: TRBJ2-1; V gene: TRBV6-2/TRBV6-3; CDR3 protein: CASPPVAQGTYNEQFF; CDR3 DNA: TGTGCCAGCCCCCCGGTGGCCCAGGGGACCTACAATGAGCAGTTCTTC
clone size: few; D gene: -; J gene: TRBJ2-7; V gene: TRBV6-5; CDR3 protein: CASSYHPEYYEQYF; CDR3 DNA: TGTGCCAGCAGTTATCATCCGGAGTACTACGAGCAGTACTTC
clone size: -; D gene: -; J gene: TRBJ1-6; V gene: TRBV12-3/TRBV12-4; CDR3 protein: CASRLERSPLHF; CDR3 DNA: TGTGCCAGCAGATTGGAGCGGTCACCCCTCCACTTT
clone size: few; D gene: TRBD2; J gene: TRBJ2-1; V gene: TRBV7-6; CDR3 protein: CASSLVAGGVNEQFF; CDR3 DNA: TGTGCCAGCAGCCTTGTAGCGGGGGGGGTCAATGAGCAGTTCTTC
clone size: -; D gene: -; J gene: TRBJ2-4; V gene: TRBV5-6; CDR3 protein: CASSLAMVKESKNIQYF; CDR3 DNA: TGTGCCAGCAGCTTGGCCATGGTTAAGGAATCCAAAAACATTCAGTACTTC
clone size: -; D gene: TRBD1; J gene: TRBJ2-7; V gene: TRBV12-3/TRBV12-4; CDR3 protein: CASSSGQTPYEQYF; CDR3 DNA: TGTGCCAGCAGCTCGGGACAGACACCCTACGAGCAGTACTTC
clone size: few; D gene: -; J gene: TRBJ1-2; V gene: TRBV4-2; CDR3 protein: CASSPLGGGPTPLYGYTF; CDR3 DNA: TGTGCCAGCAGCCCCCTCGGAGGGGGACCGACTCCCCTCTATGGCTACACCTTC
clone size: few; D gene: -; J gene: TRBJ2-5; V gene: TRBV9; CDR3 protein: CASSVGLGGSQETQYF; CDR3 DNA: TGTGCCAGCAGCGTAGGTTTGGGTGGCTCCCAAGAGACCCAGTACTTC
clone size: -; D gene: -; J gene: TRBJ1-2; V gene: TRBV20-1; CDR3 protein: CSAREENGSGYTF; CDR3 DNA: TGCAGTGCTAGAGAGGAAAACGGCTCTGGCTACACCTTC
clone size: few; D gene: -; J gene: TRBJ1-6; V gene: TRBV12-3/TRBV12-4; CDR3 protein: CASRRHKSSYNSPLHF; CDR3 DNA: TGTGCCAGCAGGAGACACAAGAGCTCCTATAATTCACCCCTCCACTTT
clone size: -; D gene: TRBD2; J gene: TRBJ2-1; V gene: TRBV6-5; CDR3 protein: CASSLLSGGARVEQFF; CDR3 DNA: TGTGCCAGCAGTTTACTGAGCGGGGGGGCCAGGGTTGAGCAGTTCTTC
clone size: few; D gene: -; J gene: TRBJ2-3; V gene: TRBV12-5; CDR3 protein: CASGQGTLYVPDTQYF; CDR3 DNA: TGTGCTAGTGGACAAGGGACTTTATACGTGCCAGATACGCAGTATTTT
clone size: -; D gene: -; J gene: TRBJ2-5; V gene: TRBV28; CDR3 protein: CASGSQQETQYF; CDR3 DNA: TGTGCCAGCGGCAGTCAACAAGAGACCCAGTACTTC
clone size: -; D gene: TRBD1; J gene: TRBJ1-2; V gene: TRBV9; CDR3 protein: CASSATQGLLHGYTF; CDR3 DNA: TGTGCCAGCAGCGCGACACAGGGGCTCCTGCATGGCTACACCTTC
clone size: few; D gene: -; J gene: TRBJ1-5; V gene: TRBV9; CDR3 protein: CASSVGWWPNQPQHF; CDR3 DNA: TGTGCCAGCAGCGTAGGTTGGTGGCCCAATCAGCCCCAGCATTTT
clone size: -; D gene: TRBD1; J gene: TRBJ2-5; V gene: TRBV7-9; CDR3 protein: CASSLQGSVPEQYF; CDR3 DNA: TGTGCCAGCAGTTTACAGGGGTCGGTTCCGGAGCAGTACTTC
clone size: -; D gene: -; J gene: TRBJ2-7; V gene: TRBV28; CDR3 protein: CASSWDAGTYEQYF; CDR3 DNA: TGTGCCAGCAGTTGGGACGCGGGGACCTACGAGCAGTACTTC
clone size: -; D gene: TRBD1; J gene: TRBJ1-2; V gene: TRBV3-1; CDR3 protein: CASSHLGTGDYGYTF; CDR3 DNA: TGTGCCAGCAGCCATCTGGGGACAGGGGACTATGGCTACACCTTC
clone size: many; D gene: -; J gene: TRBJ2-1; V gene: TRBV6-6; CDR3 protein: CASSYSEGVNEQFF; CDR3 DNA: TGTGCCAGCAGTTATTCCGAAGGGGTCAATGAGCAGTTCTTC
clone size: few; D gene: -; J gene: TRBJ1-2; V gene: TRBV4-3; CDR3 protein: CASSQERYGRAYGYTF; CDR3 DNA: TGCGCCAGCAGCCAAGAACGGTATGGCAGGGCCTATGGCTACACCTTC
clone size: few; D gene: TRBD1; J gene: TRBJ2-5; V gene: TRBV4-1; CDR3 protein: CASSRGQGAAYQETQYF; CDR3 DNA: TGCGCCAGCAGCCGCGGACAGGGGGCGGCGTATCAAGAGACCCAGTACTTC
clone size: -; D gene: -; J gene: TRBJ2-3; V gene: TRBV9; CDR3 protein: CASNVDSGGADTQYF; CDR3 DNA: TGTGCCAGCAACGTAGACAGCGGTGGGGCAGATACGCAGTATTTT
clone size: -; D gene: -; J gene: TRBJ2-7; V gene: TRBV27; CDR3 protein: CASSESSGAYEQYF; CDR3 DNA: TGTGCCAGCAGTGAGTCCTCAGGAGCCTACGAGCAGTACTTC
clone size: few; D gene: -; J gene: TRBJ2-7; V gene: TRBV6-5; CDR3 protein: CASSYSYNFPYEQYF; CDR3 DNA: TGTGCCAGCAGTTACTCGTACAACTTTCCCTACGAGCAGTACTTC
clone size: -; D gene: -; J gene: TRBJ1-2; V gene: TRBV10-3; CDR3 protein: CAISEGEYYGYTF; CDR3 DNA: TGTGCCATCAGTGAAGGGGAATACTATGGCTACACCTTC
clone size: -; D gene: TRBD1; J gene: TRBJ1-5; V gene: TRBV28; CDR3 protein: CASSLEWTGVNQPQHF; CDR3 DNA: TGTGCCAGCAGTTTAGAGTGGACAGGGGTCAATCAGCCCCAGCATTTT
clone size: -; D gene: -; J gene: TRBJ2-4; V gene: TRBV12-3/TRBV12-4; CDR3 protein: CASGLKGDEQYF; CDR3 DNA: TGTGCCAGCGGGCTGAAAGGTGATGAGCAGTACTTC
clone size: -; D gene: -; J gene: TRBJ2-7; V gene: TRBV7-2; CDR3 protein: CASRGGTGRRYEQYF; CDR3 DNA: TGTGCCAGCAGAGGGGGAACAGGCAGGCGCTACGAGCAGTACTTC
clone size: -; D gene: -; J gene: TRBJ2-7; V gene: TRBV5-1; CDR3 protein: CASSAWGNTYEQYF; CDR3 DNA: TGCGCCAGCAGCGCCTGGGGGAACACCTACGAGCAGTACTTC
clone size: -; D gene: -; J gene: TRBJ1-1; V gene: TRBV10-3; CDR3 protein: CAINRQPDTEAFF; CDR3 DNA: TGTGCCATCAATAGGCAGCCAGACACTGAAGCTTTCTTT
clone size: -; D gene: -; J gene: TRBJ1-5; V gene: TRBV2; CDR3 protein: CASSSRTAHNQPQHF; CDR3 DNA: TGTGCCAGCAGTTCCCGGACAGCTCACAATCAGCCCCAGCATTTT
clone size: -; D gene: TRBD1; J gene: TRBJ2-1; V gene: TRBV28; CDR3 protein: CASSGQGTQFF; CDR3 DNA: TGTGCCAGCAGCGGACAGGGAACTCAGTTCTTC
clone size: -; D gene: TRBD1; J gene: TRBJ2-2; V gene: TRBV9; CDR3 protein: CASSAGIGQGNTGELFF; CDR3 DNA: TGTGCCAGCAGCGCGGGAATTGGACAGGGGAACACCGGGGAGCTGTTTTTT
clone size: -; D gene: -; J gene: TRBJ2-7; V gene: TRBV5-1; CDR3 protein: CASSLSIGRGPFEQYF; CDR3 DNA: TGCGCCAGCAGCTTATCGATAGGGAGAGGTCCCTTCGAGCAGTACTTC
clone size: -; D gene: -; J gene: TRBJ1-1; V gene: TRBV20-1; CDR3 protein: CSARTHGGGTEAFF; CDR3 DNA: TGCAGTGCCCGGACCCACGGGGGCGGCACTGAAGCTTTCTTT
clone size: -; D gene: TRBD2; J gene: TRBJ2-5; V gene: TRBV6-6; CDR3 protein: CASSYGTSGGREGTQYF; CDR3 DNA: TGTGCCAGCAGTTATGGGACTAGCGGGGGCCGGGAGGGGACCCAGTACTTC
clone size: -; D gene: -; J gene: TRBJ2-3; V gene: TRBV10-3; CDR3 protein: CAISESSGTLSTDTQYF; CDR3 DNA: TGTGCCATCAGTGAGTCGAGTGGAACCCTAAGCACAGATACGCAGTATTTT
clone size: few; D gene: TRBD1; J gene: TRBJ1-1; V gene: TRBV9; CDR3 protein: CASSVGDRGTEAFF; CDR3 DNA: TGTGCCAGCAGCGTAGGGGACAGAGGCACTGAAGCTTTCTTT
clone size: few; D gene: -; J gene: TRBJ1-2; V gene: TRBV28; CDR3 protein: CASSRGVSQDGYTF; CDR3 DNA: TGTGCCAGCAGTAGAGGGGTATCGCAAGATGGTTACACCTTC
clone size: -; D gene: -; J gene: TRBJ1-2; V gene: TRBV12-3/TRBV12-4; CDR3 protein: CASSLSTGYYYGYTF; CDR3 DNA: TGTGCCAGCAGTTTATCCACAGGCTACTATTATGGCTACACCTTC
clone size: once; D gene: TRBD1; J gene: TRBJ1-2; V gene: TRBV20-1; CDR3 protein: CSASRTGVNYGYTF; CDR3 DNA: TGCAGTGCTAGCCGGACAGGGGTTAACTATGGCTACACCTTC
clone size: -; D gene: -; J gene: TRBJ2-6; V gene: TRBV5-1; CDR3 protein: CASSPSGVGANVLTF; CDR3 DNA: TGCGCCAGCAGCCCCTCTGGGGTAGGGGCCAACGTCCTGACTTTC
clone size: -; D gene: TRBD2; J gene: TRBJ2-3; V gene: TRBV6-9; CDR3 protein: CASSYSLAGGCTDTQYF; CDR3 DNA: TGTGCCAGCAGTTACTCGCTAGCGGGGGGGTGCACAGATACGCAGTATTTT
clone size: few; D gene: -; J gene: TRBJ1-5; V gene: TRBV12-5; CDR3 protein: CASGLVIMTAGKNQPQHF; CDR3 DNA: TGTGCTAGTGGTTTGGTTATTATGACGGCTGGTAAAAATCAGCCCCAGCATTTT
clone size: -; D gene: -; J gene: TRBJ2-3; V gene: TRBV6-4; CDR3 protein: CARITDTRYF; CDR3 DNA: TGTGCCAGAATAACAGATACGCGGTATTTT
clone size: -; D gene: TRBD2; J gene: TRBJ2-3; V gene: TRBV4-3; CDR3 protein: CASSQALAGVDTRYF; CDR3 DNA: TGCGCCAGCAGCCAAGCATTAGCGGGGGTAGATACGCGGTATTTT
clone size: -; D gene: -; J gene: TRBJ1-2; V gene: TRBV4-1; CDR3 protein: CASSQEQVKYGYTF; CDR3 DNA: TGCGCCAGCAGCCAAGAACAGGTTAAATATGGCTACACCTTC
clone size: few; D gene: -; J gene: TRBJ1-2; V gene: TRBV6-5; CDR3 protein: CASSYSHPTGGYTF; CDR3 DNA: TGTGCCAGCAGTTACTCGCACCCAACTGGCGGCTACACCTTC
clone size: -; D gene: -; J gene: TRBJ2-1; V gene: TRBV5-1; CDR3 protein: CASSFETRGFPFF; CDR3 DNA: TGCGCCAGCAGCTTCGAAACTAGGGGGTTTCCGTTCTTC
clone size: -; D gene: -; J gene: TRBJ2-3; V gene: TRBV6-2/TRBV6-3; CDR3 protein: CASSYLYTSTDTQYF; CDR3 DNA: TGTGCCAGCAGTTACCTGTATACTAGCACAGATACGCAGTATTTT
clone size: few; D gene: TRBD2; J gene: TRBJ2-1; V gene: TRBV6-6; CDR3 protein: CASRVAGALNEQFF; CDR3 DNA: TGTGCCAGCAGGGTAGCGGGGGCACTCAATGAGCAGTTCTTC